The source of this T cell receptor (beta chain) is a study of T cells in Graves' hyperthyroidism and ophthalmopathy. Researchers took RNA transcripts and amplified the TCR beta CDR3 regions from them. A set of HTBI primers served as the primers for a first-round RT-PCR of the TCR CDR3. TCRdb processed the multiplex PCR reads anew with MiXCR; each CDR3 protein has one entry. The sample consists of roughly 740,000 distinct CDR3 sequences, over 15% of them appearing once. The germline gives CDR1 LGHDT, CDR2 YNNKEL (reference sequence). The CDR3 is 12 residues long. V lost 4 bases, J lost 8 bases, and 9 bases lay in between. Graves' hyperthyroidism was deemed stable given no ophthalmopathy progression within 18 months. Fresh peripheral blood, about 9.6 ml, yielded the PBMCs.

The receptor was isolated from a man younger than 30 with Graves' hyperthyroidism. V is TRBV3-1 and J is TRBJ2-1, with D unresolved. The sequencing sample was made of blood. CDR3 nucleotides: TGTGCCAGCAGCCCCGGGTGGGATGAGCAGTTCTTC. Residues: CASSPGWDEQFF.